These 21 T cell receptor beta chains were all obtained from the same sample, sequenced in a study of shared clonotypes between healthy human individuals. Some clones are missing from TCRdb's copy, which holds only in-frame ones; the method was immunoSEQ multiplex PCR. Of fewer than 650,000 clones listed, roughly 79% are singletons. The specimen was PBMCs. The receptor set was obtained from a woman between 40 and 55 years old in good health. Some clones in this sample may be carry-over from other donors' samples.

The chain recombines TRBV6-1 with TRBJ2-2; 9 bases are a match to TRBD1. CDR1 and CDR2 from the germline V gene are MNHNS and SASEGT. The CDR3 spans 15 residues. The J segment lost 5 bases and the V segment lost 7 bases, leaving 8 bases of the junction unmatched. The CDR3 loop is CASNRDRVGTGELFF. Written as DNA, the CDR3 is TGTGCCAGCAACCGGGACAGGGTTGGGACCGGGGAGCTGTTTTTT.

This chain connects TRBV4-2 to TRBJ1-2; D is ambiguous. From germline, CDR1 is LGHNA and CDR2 YNFKEQ. Trimming cost V 3 bases and J 10 bases, with 9 bases left between them. The CDR3 consists of 11 residues. In nucleotides, the CDR3 is TGTGCCAGCAGCCAGGTGGGAGACTACACCTTC. Translation: CASSQVGDYTF.

This rearrangement joins TRBV20-1 to TRBJ1-1; D is unclear. The CDR3 runs 11 residues. V lost 4 bases and J lost 1, with 4 bases in between. From germline, CDR1 is DFQATT and CDR2 SNEGSKA (reference sequence). CDR3 DNA: TGCAGTGCTAACTCGAACACTGAAGCTTTCTTT. Translating it yields CSANSNTEAFF.

This clone was seen many times. The chain joins TRBV2 to TRBJ2-1, with D perhaps given as TRBD1 or TRBD2 (5 bases each). Trimming shortened V by 6 bases and J by 7 bases, and 13 bases separated the two germline ends. The CDR3 consists of 13 residues. CDR1 and CDR2 (germline): SNHLY, FYNNEI. This CDR3 reads CASSGMGRNEQFF. The CDR3 DNA follows: TGTGCCAGCAGCGGGATGGGACGGAATGAGCAGTTCTTC.

The V and J genes are TRBV5-1 and TRBJ1-1; TRBD1 matches at 7 bases. This CDR3 is 14 amino acids long. Per the germline V gene, CDR1 is SGHRS and CDR2 is YFSETQ. V lost 2 bases to trimming and J lost 4 bases; unmatched junction nucleotides: 5. This chain's CDR3 is CASSFRDSTTEAFF. CDR3 coding DNA: TGCGCCAGCAGCTTCCGGGACAGCACCACTGAAGCTTTCTTT.

The rearrangement joins TRBV10-3 to TRBJ1-1, with D perhaps matching TRBD1 (5 bases). Per the germline V gene, CDR1 is ENHRY and CDR2 is SYGVKD. CDR3 size: 13 residues. The V end was cut by 7 bases, the J end by 4 bases, with 13 bases between. The CDR3 nucleotides read TGTGCCATCAAGCAGGGAAGGGGCACTGAAGCTTTCTTT. Its translation: CAIKQGRGTEAFF.

This sequence joins TRBV18 and TRBJ1-4; D gene uncertain. The CDR3 is 12 amino acids. Trimming pared 5 bases from V and 7 bases from J, leaving 8 bases between. Germline CDR1 KGHSH, CDR2 LQKENI. This chain's CDR3 is CASSTKGEKLFF. The CDR3 nucleotides read TGTGCCAGCTCAACCAAGGGTGAAAAACTGTTTTTT.

The rearrangement uses TRBV2 and TRBJ2-5; the D gene is possibly TRBD2 (6 bases). Germline CDR1 SNHLY, CDR2 FYNNEI. V lost 6 bases, J lost 2 bases, and 10 bases lay in between. This CDR3 has 13 residues. CDR3 sequence: CASSTGLQETQYF. DNA of the CDR3: TGTGCCAGCAGCACCGGACTACAAGAGACCCAGTACTTC.

The chain combines TRBV7-9 with TRBJ2-7; perhaps TRBD2 as D (5 bases). The CDR3 runs 14 residues. CDR1 and CDR2 (germline): SEHNR, FQNEAQ (reference sequence). The V and J ends lost 2 bases and 6 bases respectively, with 14 bases between them. The CDR3 DNA reads TGTGCCAGCAGCTTACAACCGGGGTCGAGCGAGCAGTACTTC. Encoded protein: CASSLQPGSSEQYF.

This chain connects TRBV4-1 to TRBJ1-5; TRBD1 is a possible D gene (5 bases). Germline V gene sequence: CDR1 MGHRA, CDR2 YSYEKL. The CDR3 consists of 15 residues. Deletions cut 0 bases from V and 7 bases from J, with 13 bases between. The CDR3, as DNA: TGCGCCAGCAGCCAAGAGTGGGGGAAGTGGCAGCCCCAGCATTTT. It translates to CASSQEWGKWQPQHF.

This clone was seen a few times. Other nucleotide sequences in the sample specify the same CDR3. The chain has TRBV5-1 and TRBJ1-1; D not resolved. Trimming cost V 0 bases and J 1 base, with 7 bases left between them. The CDR3 totals 14 residues. Germline CDR1 SGHRS, CDR2 YFSETQ. The CDR3 nucleotides read TGCGCCAGCAGCTTGGATCGGGGGAACACTGAAGCTTTCTTT. Its translation is CASSLDRGNTEAFF.

The rearrangement uses TRBV10-3 and TRBJ2-5; the match to TRBD2 covers 9 bases. This CDR3 region has 13 residues. CDR1 and CDR2 (germline): ENHRY, SYGVKD. The trim removed 9 bases at V and 1 base at J, leaving 3 bases unmatched. CDR3 in DNA: TGTGCCATGAGCGGGGGGAGCCAAGAGACCCAGTACTTC. Amino acid sequence: CAMSGGSQETQYF.

The V and J genes are TRBV11-2 and TRBJ2-3, with D possibly being TRBD1 or TRBD2 (5 bases each). V was shortened by 4 bases and J by 0 bases, with 14 bases between the two germline ends. CDR3 length: 16 amino acids. Germline V gene sequence: CDR1 SGHAT, CDR2 FQNNGV. This CDR3 reads CASSSLQGPSTDTQYF. The CDR3 bases are TGTGCCAGCAGCTCCCTCCAGGGACCTAGCACAGATACGCAGTATTTT.

J is TRBJ2-2 and V is TRBV7-2; D gene ambiguous. There are 16 residues in the CDR3. Germline V gene sequence: CDR1 SGHTA, CDR2 FQGNSA. The V end lost 5 bases, the J end lost 4 bases, and 17 bases lay between the germline ends. CDR3 protein: CASSPNDPRATGELFF. CDR3 DNA: TGTGCCAGCAGCCCTAATGACCCCCGGGCCACCGGGGAGCTGTTTTTT.

The rearrangement uses TRBV28 and TRBJ2-7, with TRBD2 matching over 7 bases. This CDR3 comprises 14 residues. V was pared by 8 bases and J by 3 bases, with 10 bases of the junction left unmatched. In germline, CDR1 is MDHEN, CDR2 SYDVKM. CDR3 sequence (DNA): TGTGCCAGCTCCACCGGGACTACCGTCTACGAGCAGTACTTC. This sequence encodes CASSTGTTVYEQYF.

This sequence joins TRBV19 and TRBJ1-4; D is unresolved. The CDR3 totals 16 residues. CDR1 is LNHDA, CDR2 SQIVND, per germline (reference sequence). The V and J ends lost 3 bases and 1 base respectively, with 12 bases between them. CDR3 amino acids: CASSIRKALTNEKLFF. The CDR3 coding sequence is TGTGCCAGTAGTATCAGGAAGGCCCTAACTAATGAAAAACTGTTTTTT.

V is TRBV28 and J is TRBJ2-1; 8 nucleotides match TRBD2. The length of the CDR3 is 17 residues. V trimming: 5 bases; J trimming: 1 base; junction bases outside the gene matches: 10. Germline CDR1 MDHEN, CDR2 SYDVKM. As DNA, the CDR3 is TGTGCCAGCAGTCTTGCCCCGGCTAGCGGGTCCTACAATGAGCAGTTCTTC. Protein sequence: CASSLAPASGSYNEQFF.

J is TRBJ2-1 and V is TRBV7-9; 9 nucleotides match TRBD2. CDR3 length equals 16 residues. The germline V gene has CDR1 SEHNR and CDR2 FQNEAQ (reference sequence). V was pared by 1 base and J by 4 bases, with 5 bases of the junction left unmatched. The CDR3 here is CASSLGSGSGYNEQFF. The DNA of the CDR3 is TGTGCCAGCAGCTTAGGTAGCGGGAGTGGTTACAATGAGCAGTTCTTC.

The V and J genes are TRBV21-1 and TRBJ1-1. TRBV21-1 is a pseudogene segment. The CDR3 covers 16 residues. CDR3 DNA: TGTGCCAGCAGCCCGGACGGAGGGATGATCTGCACTGAAGCTTTCTTT. It yields the protein CASSPDGGMICTEAFF.

The sample holds one count of this clone. CDR3 sequence reads: CASSLVLDTDTQYF. CDR3 in DNA: TGTGCCAGCAGCTTAGTTCTAGACACAGATACGCAGTATTTT. This chain joins TRBV11-2 and TRBJ2-3, with D unclear. The CDR3 has 14 amino acids. The germline CDR1 and CDR2 sequences are SGHAT and FQNNGV. The ends were cut back, 1 base at V and 2 bases at J, with 7 bases in the middle.

This sequence joins TRBV6-4 and TRBJ1-1, with 8 bases fitting TRBD1. The CDR3 has 14 amino acids. With V trimmed by 6 bases and J by 1 base, 4 bases remained unmatched. Per germline, CDR1 MRHNA and CDR2 SNTAGT. CDR3 in DNA: TGTGCCAGCAGGGACAGGGCCACGAACACTGAAGCTTTCTTT. Translating gives CASRDRATNTEAFF.